These 28 T cell receptor beta chains were all obtained from the same sample, sequenced in a study of OX40 agonist ivuxolimab in advanced cancers. TCRdb's copy holds only in-frame clones and misses some; the assay was immunoSEQ multiplex PCR. The sample includes tens of thousands of clones, 80% to 90% of them seen just once. Here the sequenced sample was CD4+ or CD8+ T cells sorted from blood, taken in a trial of the OX40 agonist ivuxolimab. The receptors derive from an adult with an advanced solid tumor such as melanoma, head and neck, liver or kidney cancer.

This clone showed up just a few times. The rearrangement joins TRBV2 to TRBJ1-2, with D tentatively TRBD1 (5 bases). There are 13 residues in the CDR3. The ends were cut back, 8 bases at V and 4 bases at J, with 14 bases in the middle. Looked up from germline, CDR1 is SNHLY and CDR2 is FYNNEI. The DNA for the CDR3 is TGTGCCAGCTTTATTACTGGGGGCTATGGCTACACCTTC. Translated, it gives CASFITGGYGYTF.

The chain carries TRBV27 and TRBJ1-2; TRBD1 aligns across 7 bases. Germline V CDR1 and CDR2: MNHEY, SMNVEV (reference sequence). CDR3 length: 13 amino acids. The ends lost 6 bases at V and 2 bases at J; junction bases unmatched: 3. The CDR3 here is CASRRQGNYGYTF. In DNA form, the CDR3 reads TGTGCCAGCAGACGACAGGGAAACTATGGCTACACCTTC.

The chain has TRBV11-2 and TRBJ2-3; D unclear. The CDR3 loop spans 12 amino acids. Trimming cost V 4 bases and J 6 bases, with 8 bases left between them. Per the germline V gene, CDR1 is SGHAT and CDR2 is FQNNGV. The chain's CDR3 is CASSSGLDTQYF. The CDR3 region has the DNA TGTGCCAGCAGCTCGGGTTTGGATACGCAGTATTTT.

The chain recombines TRBV29-1 with TRBJ2-3; no clear D. This CDR3 region has 12 residues. Trimming removed 8 bases from V and 1 base from J, with 10 bases in between. Germline V lookup: CDR1 SQVTM, CDR2 ANQGSEA. CDR3 amino acids: CSLDEGTDTQYF. CDR3 sequence (DNA): TGCAGCCTCGATGAGGGCACAGATACGCAGTATTTT.

The chain uses TRBV28 and TRBJ2-7; TRBD2 matches 10 bases. V lost 2 bases to trimming and J lost 3 bases; unmatched junction nucleotides: 4. This CDR3 has 15 amino acids. Germline V gene lookup returns CDR1 MDHEN and CDR2 SYDVKM. The CDR3 loop reads CASSLLAGERYEQYF. The CDR3 DNA is TGTGCCAGCAGTTTACTAGCGGGAGAACGCTACGAGCAGTACTTC.

V and J are TRBV28 and TRBJ1-2; no definite D call. The CDR3 sequence is 13 residues long. Germline V lookup: CDR1 MDHEN, CDR2 SYDVKM. The ends were cut back, 2 bases at V and 5 bases at J, with 9 bases in the middle. The CDR3 loop is CASSLTLEYGYTF. CDR3 coding DNA: TGTGCCAGCAGTTTAACCCTGGAGTATGGCTACACCTTC.

The chain employs TRBV28 and TRBJ2-3; 7 nucleotides line up with TRBD1. V dropped 6 bases and J dropped 0; count of bases not matched to a gene: 6. Looked up from germline, CDR1 is MDHEN and CDR2 is SYDVKM. CDR3 length: 15 amino acids. DNA for the CDR3: TGTGCCAGCAGCGTTACAGGGGTTAGCACAGATACGCAGTATTTT. Translated, it gives CASSVTGVSTDTQYF.

This clone was seen a few times. The CDR3 sequence: CASSSRTGARGTEAFF. The CDR3 nucleotides are TGTGCCAGCAGTTCGAGGACAGGGGCCAGGGGCACTGAAGCTTTCTTT. The chain uses TRBV28 and TRBJ1-1, with TRBD1 matching over 9 bases. Trimming removed 4 bases from V and 4 bases from J; junction bases left unmatched: 10. This CDR3 region has 16 residues. Germline CDR1 reads MDHEN; CDR2 reads SYDVKM.

Of note for this clone: One junction end does not reproduce the germline sequence, and a read error may be involved. This chain joins TRBV2 and TRBJ2-3, with 9 bases that match TRBD2. CDR3 length: 15 residues. The germline V gene encodes CDR1 SNHLY and CDR2 FYNNEI. CDR3 nucleotides: TGTGCCAGCAATGAAGCGGGAGGTGCTGTAGATACGCAGTATTTT. Its translation: CASNEAGGAVDTQYF.

Turning to this clone: Other DNA sequences from this sample encode an identical CDR3 as well. The V gene is TRBV4-3, the J gene TRBJ1-2, with 8 bases matching TRBD1. This CDR3 has 16 residues. V lost 3 bases and J lost 5; bases outside the gene matches: 11. The germline V gene has CDR1 LGHNA and CDR2 YSLEER. The CDR3 is CASSQGGQGTFYGYTF. CDR3 nucleotides: TGCGCCAGCAGCCAGGGAGGACAGGGAACCTTTTATGGCTACACCTTC.

The chain joins TRBV19 to TRBJ1-3; no reliable D call. Germline CDR1 and CDR2: LNHDA and SQIVND (reference sequence). With 4 bases removed from V and 0 bases from J, the gap between germline ends came to 16 bases. The CDR3 spans 17 residues. The DNA of the CDR3 is TGTGCCAGTAGTAAAGTTCTGGAGCGGAGCTCTGGAAACACCATATATTTT. As protein: CASSKVLERSSGNTIYF.

This chain uses TRBV5-1 with TRBJ2-1, with 12 bases lining up with TRBD2. CDR3 length: 18 amino acids. Germline CDR1 and CDR2: SGHRS and YFSETQ. The trim removed 2 bases at V and 5 bases at J, leaving 11 bases unmatched. The CDR3 is CASSFVMASGREHNEQFF. The CDR3, as DNA: TGCGCCAGCAGCTTTGTTATGGCTAGCGGGAGGGAGCACAATGAGCAGTTCTTC. The full variable domain, with the rest looked up from reference TRBV5-1 and TRBJ2-1, is KAGVTQTPRYLIKTRGQQVTLSCSPISGHRSVSWYQQTPGQGLQFLFEYFSETQRNKGNFPGRFSGRQFSNSRSEMNVSTLELGDSALYLCASSFVMASGREHNEQFFGPGTRLTVL.

This clone has only a few counts. The chain combines TRBV7-2 with TRBJ1-1; no firm D call. Germline V gene sequence: CDR1 SGHTA, CDR2 FQGNSA. The germline V and J ends were trimmed by 5 bases and 5 bases, with 6 bases remaining between them. The CDR3 is made up of 11 amino acids. CDR3 in DNA: TGTGCCAGCAGCCCTGCGACTGAAGCTTTCTTT. It yields the protein CASSPATEAFF.

The V gene is TRBV2, the J gene TRBJ2-2, with D hard to call. The germline gives CDR1 SNHLY, CDR2 FYNNEI. Trimming removed 6 bases from V and 0 bases from J, with 5 bases in between. The CDR3 runs 13 residues. CDR3: CASRRTNTGELFF. CDR3 DNA: TGTGCCAGCAGGCGCACGAACACCGGGGAGCTGTTTTTT.

The sample holds a few counts of this clone. This chain joins TRBV10-2 and TRBJ2-7, with D possibly matching TRBD2 (5 bases). This CDR3 has 14 residues. Germline CDR1 is WSHSY and CDR2 is SAAADI. V was shortened by 8 bases and J by 0 bases, with 14 bases between the two germline ends. CDR3 sequence reads: CASEMGGSSYEQYF. The CDR3 region has the DNA TGCGCCAGCGAAATGGGCGGGTCCTCCTACGAGCAGTACTTC.

This clone was seen more than once but under ten times. V gene TRBV7-2 combines with J gene TRBJ2-5; 14 nucleotides agree with TRBD2. Germline trimming cut 1 base from V and 4 bases from J; bases unmatched to any gene: 2. The CDR3 totals 16 residues. CDR1 is SGHTA, CDR2 FQGNSA, per germline. The CDR3 protein is CASSLGGLAGVETQYF. The CDR3 DNA reads as TGTGCCAGCAGCTTAGGGGGACTAGCGGGAGTAGAGACCCAGTACTTC.

About this clone: Mismatch with germline at one junction end may stem from a read error. This sample includes further DNA sequences coding for the same CDR3. The chain has TRBV6-5 and TRBJ2-7, with D possibly matching TRBD2 (6 bases). CDR3 size: 14 residues. Germline V gives CDR1 MNHEY, CDR2 SVGAGI. The CDR3 reads CASTIRSGTYEQYF. The DNA for the CDR3 is TGCGCCAGTACGATCCGTAGCGGCACCTACGAGCAGTACTTC.

J is TRBJ2-5 and V is TRBV6-6; 8 bases agree with TRBD1. The V gene's germline CDR1 is MNHNY and CDR2 SVGAGI (reference sequence). The CDR3 is made up of 13 amino acids. V shed 8 bases, J shed 5 bases, and the junction held 7 bases outside the gene matches. In DNA form, the CDR3 reads TGTGCCAGCTCCCGAACAGGGGGTGAGACCCAGTACTTC. It translates to CASSRTGGETQYF.

The rearrangement joins TRBV15 to TRBJ1-2, with unresolved D. The V end was cut by 4 bases, the J end by 1 base, with 22 bases between. The CDR3 length is 18 residues. CDR1 is LNHNV, CDR2 YYDKDF, per germline (reference sequence). The CDR3 nucleotides read TGTGCCACCAGCACGAACCCAGGCCAACGGGATTATAACTATGGCTACACCTTC. Its translation: CATSTNPGQRDYNYGYTF.

J is TRBJ2-5 and V is TRBV28; 7 bases align to TRBD2. Per the germline V gene, CDR1 is MDHEN and CDR2 is SYDVKM. CDR3 length equals 18 residues. V lost 2 bases, J lost 2 bases, and 14 bases stayed unmatched. CDR3 sequence reads: CASSLLGGREGRQETQYF. The CDR3 DNA reads TGTGCCAGCAGTTTACTCGGAGGGAGGGAGGGTCGGCAAGAGACCCAGTACTTC.

This clone appeared once. The V call is TRBV7-2, the J call TRBJ1-1; D gene ambiguous. Between the trimmed V and J ends, which lost 5 bases and 4 bases, there was a span of 14 bases. The germline CDR1 and CDR2 sequences are SGHTA and FQGNSA. The CDR3 contains 14 residues. In nucleotides, the CDR3 is TGTGCCAGCAGCGTCGGGGTGGGTGGCACTGAAGCTTTCTTT. This encodes CASSVGVGGTEAFF.

This chain connects TRBV6-6 to TRBJ1-1, with D unclear. The V gene lost 5 bases and the J gene lost 4 bases, with 8 bases spanning the gap. CDR3 length: 12 amino acids. CDR1 is MNHNY and CDR2 is SVGAGI in the germline V gene (reference sequence). CDR3 loop: CASSPVSTEAFF. The CDR3 coding sequence is TGTGCCAGCAGTCCCGTGAGCACTGAAGCTTTCTTT.

The V call is TRBV5-8, the J call TRBJ1-5; the match to TRBD1 covers 7 bases. The CDR3 length is 16 residues. Germline V gene sequence: CDR1 SGHTS, CDR2 YDEGEE. The V and J ends lost 2 bases and 5 bases, in that order; junction bases with no gene match: 10. Here the CDR3 reads CASSFSGTASYQPQHF. The CDR3 DNA follows: TGTGCCAGCAGCTTCTCCGGGACAGCTTCCTATCAGCCCCAGCATTTT.

The chain uses TRBV5-1 and TRBJ2-3; 7 positions match TRBD2. The CDR3 contains 16 residues. The trim removed 2 bases at V and 0 bases at J, leaving 6 bases unmatched. CDR1 and CDR2 from the germline V gene are SGHRS and YFSETQ. CDR3: CASSFGRGPSTDTQYF. The CDR3 DNA reads as TGCGCCAGCAGCTTTGGGAGGGGCCCTAGCACAGATACGCAGTATTTT.

The V call is TRBV7-9, the J call TRBJ2-7, with D possibly TRBD1 on 6 matching bases. Trimming took 1 base from V and 5 from J, leaving 18 bases between them. This CDR3 is 16 amino acids long. CDR1 is SEHNR and CDR2 is FQNEAQ in the germline V gene (reference sequence). CDR3 sequence: CASSLGSAGVGDEQYF. CDR3 DNA: TGTGCCAGCAGCTTAGGGAGTGCAGGGGTTGGCGACGAGCAGTACTTC.

The J gene is TRBJ2-7, the V gene TRBV5-8; 8 positions agree with TRBD1. CDR3 length: 16 residues. The V gene end was trimmed by 4 bases and the J gene end by 0 bases; junction bases not matched to a gene: 9. In germline, CDR1 is SGHTS, CDR2 YDEGEE. CDR3: CASSPRDRSPSYEQYF. CDR3 sequence (DNA): TGTGCCAGCAGCCCACGGGACAGGAGCCCCTCCTACGAGCAGTACTTC.

The genes are TRBV11-2 and TRBJ1-2; 7 bases align to TRBD1. The trim removed 4 bases at V and 4 bases at J, leaving 12 bases unmatched. In germline, CDR1 is SGHAT, CDR2 FQNNGV. The CDR3 is 16 residues long. The CDR3 DNA is TGTGCCAGCAGCTCAATACCAAGACAGGGCCCCTATGGCTACACCTTC. Translating it yields CASSSIPRQGPYGYTF.

The CDR3: CASSIGAGIKVDIQYF. CDR3 nucleotides: TGTGCCAGTAGTATAGGAGCAGGGATTAAGGTGGACATTCAGTACTTC. The chain uses TRBV19 and TRBJ2-4; D perhaps matches TRBD1 (5 bases). Germline V gene lookup returns CDR1 LNHDA and CDR2 SQIVND (reference sequence). V gave up 1 base and J gave up 8 bases, with 18 bases separating them. There are 16 residues in the CDR3.